These 30 T cell receptor beta chains originate from one sample sequenced in a study of radiotherapy plus CTLA-4 blockade in lung cancer. Clones were read by immunoSEQ multiplex PCR, and TCRdb kept only the in-frame ones, dropping some. The data show around 110,000 clones, 85% to 90% seen once. The sample here was peripheral blood, taken from a patient treated with radiotherapy plus ipilimumab. The source of these receptors is a human donor with non-small cell lung cancer that progressed on radiotherapy plus ipilimumab. Some clones in this sample may be carry-over from other donors' samples.

The chain employs TRBV5-1 and TRBJ2-7; 8 bases align to TRBD1. The CDR3 totals 14 residues. With 6 bases clipped from V and 6 bases from J, the junction kept 11 bases outside the gene matches. Per the germline V gene, CDR1 is SGHRS and CDR2 is YFSETQ. The CDR3 sequence: CASNPTGEIAEQYF. CDR3 DNA sequence: TGCGCCAGCAACCCGACAGGGGAGATCGCCGAGCAGTACTTC.

The chain joins TRBV7-3 to TRBJ2-2; the D gene is possibly TRBD2 (5 bases). Deletions cut 2 bases from V and 4 bases from J, with 17 bases between. Germline V lookup: CDR1 SGHTA, CDR2 FQGTGA. The CDR3 totals 17 residues. The CDR3 DNA sequence: TGTGCCAGCAGCTTAGTGGAGTTAGGGCGGGTCACCGGGGAGCTGTTTTTT. Its translation: CASSLVELGRVTGELFF.

The rearrangement links TRBV5-4 to TRBJ2-7; the match to TRBD2 covers 8 bases. Germline lookup yields CDR1 SGHNT and CDR2 YYREEE (reference sequence). The CDR3 is 15 residues long. J was trimmed by 4 bases and V by 0 bases; bases with no gene match: 6. The CDR3 here is CASSLERGGLYEQYF. CDR3 DNA sequence: TGTGCCAGCAGCTTGGAACGGGGGGGCCTGTACGAGCAGTACTTC.

This chain connects TRBV5-1 to TRBJ2-1; 10 nucleotides align to TRBD2. With 0 bases clipped from V and 2 bases from J, the junction kept 5 bases outside the gene matches. Germline V CDR1 and CDR2: SGHRS, YFSETQ. CDR3 length equals 17 residues. CDR3 coding DNA: TGCGCCAGCAGCTTGGCCGGGACTAGCGCAACCTACAATGAGCAGTTCTTC. Translation gives CASSLAGTSATYNEQFF.

V gene TRBV19 combines with J gene TRBJ1-6, with D possibly being TRBD1 (6 bases). V lost 4 bases and J lost 4, with 14 bases in between. The CDR3 sequence is 16 residues long. Germline CDR1 reads LNHDA; CDR2 reads SQIVND (reference sequence). This CDR3 is CASSKLPGQYNSPLHF. The CDR3 DNA is TGTGCCAGTAGTAAACTTCCGGGACAATATAATTCACCCCTCCACTTT.

The chain links TRBV6-4 to TRBJ2-7, with D perhaps TRBD2 (6 bases). Trimming shortened V by 5 bases and J by 3 bases, and 11 bases separated the two germline ends. The CDR3 spans 13 residues. Germline CDR1 and CDR2: MRHNA and SNTAGT. The CDR3 region has the DNA TGTGCCAGCAGTTATAGCGGAGTCTACGAGCAGTACTTC. Its translation is CASSYSGVYEQYF.

In its sample, this clone was seen a few times. The rearrangement joins TRBV29-1 to TRBJ2-2, with D perhaps matching TRBD2 (6 bases). Trimming pared 3 bases from V and 5 bases from J, leaving 10 bases between. CDR1 is SQVTM, CDR2 ANQGSEA, per germline. The length of the CDR3 is 13 residues. The CDR3 loop reads CSVDGGKTGELFF. The CDR3 DNA sequence: TGCAGCGTTGACGGGGGTAAAACCGGGGAGCTGTTTTTT.

The V call is TRBV19, the J call TRBJ2-7, with 11 bases lining up with TRBD1. The trim removed 6 bases at V and 2 bases at J, leaving 6 bases unmatched. The CDR3 has 15 amino acids. CDR1 is LNHDA and CDR2 is SQIVND in the germline V gene (reference sequence). DNA of the CDR3: TGTGCCAGTAGGATGGGACAGGGGGTCACCTACGAGCAGTACTTC. Amino acid sequence: CASRMGQGVTYEQYF.

CDR3 sequence reads: CAPHGGQFSGANVLTF. The CDR3 bases are TGTGCCCCCCACGGAGGGCAGTTCTCTGGGGCCAACGTCCTGACTTTC. V gene TRBV5-3 combines with J gene TRBJ2-6, with a tentative D call TRBD2 (6 bases). TRBV5-3 is an ORF, and what it does is uncertain. The V end lost 10 bases, the J end lost 0 bases, and 17 bases lay between the germline ends. This CDR3 has 16 amino acids.

CDR3 amino acids: CASSPSSGFQETQYF. The CDR3 DNA is TGTGCCAGCAGCCCCTCTTCGGGGTTCCAAGAGACCCAGTACTTC. The V and J genes are TRBV9 and TRBJ2-5; D perhaps matches TRBD2 (5 bases). This CDR3 is built from 15 residues. The V end was cut by 4 bases, the J end by 1 base, with 14 bases between. Per the germline V gene, CDR1 is SGDLS and CDR2 is YYNGEE. The whole variable domain, remainder taken from reference TRBV9 and TRBJ2-5, is DSGVTQTPKHLITATGQRVTLRCSPRSGDLSVYWYQQSLDQGLQFLIQYYNGEERAKGNILERFSAQQFPDLHSELNLSSLELGDSALYFCASSPSSGFQETQYFGPGTRLLVL.

The chain uses TRBV10-3 and TRBJ1-2, with 8 nucleotides matching TRBD1. Germline V lookup: CDR1 ENHRY, CDR2 SYGVKD. Trimming at V came to 3 bases and at J to 2 bases, leaving 5 bases not matched to a gene. This CDR3 has 15 amino acids. CDR3 coding DNA: TGTGCCATCAGTGAACTGGACAGGGAGAACTATGGCTACACCTTC. Its protein product is CAISELDRENYGYTF.

This clone was counted a single time. V usage is TRBV9 and J usage is TRBJ2-7, with D possibly TRBD2 on 6 matching bases. Trimming pared 0 bases from V and 6 bases from J, leaving 13 bases between. This CDR3 is 14 amino acids long. Germline lookup yields CDR1 SGDLS and CDR2 YYNGEE. CDR3 amino acids: CASSVGWDFGEQYF. CDR3 coding DNA: TGTGCCAGCAGCGTAGGTTGGGACTTTGGCGAGCAGTACTTC.

V and J are TRBV5-1 and TRBJ1-2; D gene uncertain. The CDR3 sequence is 15 residues long. Per the germline V gene, CDR1 is SGHRS and CDR2 is YFSETQ. Trimming left V 2 bases short and J 6 bases short, with 17 bases between. CDR3 amino acids: CASSFDTELLHGYTF. For the CDR3, the DNA is TGCGCCAGCAGCTTTGATACAGAGCTATTGCATGGCTACACCTTC.

In this sample, this clone is medium-sized (0.01 to 0.1%). V gene TRBV29-1 combines with J gene TRBJ2-6; D remains unclear. Trimming removed 7 bases from V and 4 bases from J, with 20 bases in between. Per the germline V gene, CDR1 is SQVTM and CDR2 is ANQGSEA. The length of the CDR3 is 16 residues. CDR3: CSAIAQGGYGANVLTF. The CDR3 DNA reads TGCAGCGCGATTGCCCAAGGTGGTTACGGGGCCAACGTCCTGACTTTC. The entire variable domain, with the rest obtained from reference TRBV29-1 and TRBJ2-6, is as follows: SAVISQKPSRDICQRGTSLTIQCQVDSQVTMMFWYRQQPGQSLTLIATANQGSEATYESGFVIDKFPISRPNLTFSTLTVSNMSPEDSSIYLCSAIAQGGYGANVLTFGAGSRLTVL.

As to this clone: An end of the junction does not agree with germline; a read error may underlie this. The chain carries TRBV10-3 and TRBJ1-2; D possibly corresponds to TRBD1 (6 bases). Germline V gene sequence: CDR1 ENHRY, CDR2 SYGVKD. The CDR3 is made up of 13 amino acids. Here the CDR3 reads CAIRPGQIYDYTF. CDR3 nucleotide sequence: TGTGCCATCAGACCCGGACAGATCTATGACTACACCTTC.

This clone was seen just once. This rearrangement joins TRBV7-3 to TRBJ2-5; a weak D match, TRBD2 (6 bases). CDR3 length: 15 amino acids. The V end lost 4 bases, the J end lost 7 bases, and 19 bases lay between the germline ends. CDR1 and CDR2 (germline): SGHTA, FQGTGA. The CDR3 nucleotides are TGTGCCAGCAGCTCTCCGGGGGACGGGGAAAGGACCCAGTACTTC. It encodes CASSSPGDGERTQYF.

The chain couples TRBV5-1 to TRBJ2-1; 9 bases fit TRBD2. CDR1 and CDR2 (germline): SGHRS, YFSETQ. There are 15 residues in the CDR3. Trimming removed 0 bases from V and 9 bases from J; junction bases left unmatched: 7. CDR3 sequence (DNA): TGCGCCAGCAGCTTGGTGGCGGGGGGGCCGGGTGAGCAGTTCTTC. This translates into CASSLVAGGPGEQFF.

J is TRBJ2-7 and V is TRBV18; 7 nucleotides line up with TRBD1. Germline V lookup: CDR1 KGHSH, CDR2 LQKENI. CDR3 length: 13 residues. V shed 4 bases and J 3 bases; nucleotides not matched to a gene: 3. CDR3 loop: CASSRQGYYEQYF. In nucleotides, the CDR3 is TGTGCCAGCTCACGACAGGGTTACTACGAGCAGTACTTC.

The CDR3 nucleotides are TGTGCCAGTACCCTGAGGACAGCGAACACCGGGGAGCTGTTTTTT. Translating it yields CASTLRTANTGELFF. The V gene is TRBV19, the J gene TRBJ2-2, with a weak D call TRBD1 (6 bases). The V gene lost 7 bases and the J gene lost 0 bases, with 12 bases spanning the gap. CDR3 length equals 15 residues. Germline lookup yields CDR1 LNHDA and CDR2 SQIVND (reference sequence).

The V gene is TRBV29-1, the J gene TRBJ2-2, with D possibly matching TRBD1 (6 bases). Trimming removed 3 bases from V and 5 bases from J, with 16 bases in between. Looked up from germline, CDR1 is SQVTM and CDR2 is ANQGSEA. This CDR3 contains 15 residues. In DNA form, the CDR3 reads TGCAGCGTTGAGAGGCAGGGGCTAGGGACCGGGGAGCTGTTTTTT. It encodes CSVERQGLGTGELFF.

The chain has TRBV9 and TRBJ2-7; D may be TRBD2 (5 bases). The V end was cut by 6 bases, the J end by 4 bases, with 20 bases between. The CDR3 totals 15 residues. Per germline, CDR1 SGDLS and CDR2 YYNGEE. The CDR3 nucleotides read TGTGCCAGCATCCTGGCGGAGGCCAATGGGTACGAGCAGTACTTC. As protein: CASILAEANGYEQYF.

This clone is a singleton in its sample. A read error may produce the germline difference seen at one junction end. This rearrangement joins TRBV6-1 to TRBJ2-3, with 8 positions matching TRBD1. Germline lookup yields CDR1 MNHNS and CDR2 SASEGT. The CDR3 consists of 11 residues. The CDR3 sequence is CASLDRGRINF. In DNA, the CDR3 is TGTGCCAGCCTAGACAGGGGCCGCATCAATTTT.

The rearrangement uses TRBV7-3 and TRBJ2-7; D gene unclear. The CDR3 totals 14 residues. The V and J ends lost 5 bases and 1 base respectively, with 12 bases between them. The V gene's germline CDR1 is SGHTA and CDR2 FQGTGA. CDR3 sequence (DNA): TGTGCCAGCAGCGCAAGTTCCGCGTCCTACGAGCAGTACTTC. It is translated as CASSASSASYEQYF. Drawing the rest from reference TRBV7-3 and TRBJ2-7, the complete variable domain is GAGVSQTPSNKVTEKGKYVELRCDPISGHTALYWYRQSLGQGPEFLIYFQGTGAADDSGLPNDRFFAVRPEGSVSTLKIQRTERGDSAVYLCASSASSASYEQYFGPGTRLTVT.

The DNA of the CDR3 is TGTGCCAGCAGTTCGACTAGCGCCACCTCCTACGAGCAGTACTTC. This sequence encodes CASSSTSATSYEQYF. The chain is built from TRBV27 and TRBJ2-7; the match to TRBD2 covers 8 bases. After removal of 4 bases from V and 0 bases from J, the junction contained 5 bases not matched to a gene. This CDR3 contains 15 residues. Germline V gene lookup returns CDR1 MNHEY and CDR2 SMNVEV (reference sequence).

This clone was seen once. The rearrangement uses TRBV4-2 and TRBJ2-7; D remains unclear. Germline V gene lookup returns CDR1 LGHNA and CDR2 YNFKEQ. The CDR3 runs to 12 residues. V was clipped by 0 bases and J by 4 bases, with 4 bases between them. The CDR3 nucleotides are TGTGCCAGCAGCCAAGATCTGTACGAGCAGTACTTC. This sequence encodes CASSQDLYEQYF.

The rearrangement links TRBV29-1 to TRBJ1-2, with D perhaps matching TRBD1 (5 bases). Between the trimmed V and J ends, which lost 7 bases and 8 bases, there was a span of 14 bases. This CDR3 contains 11 residues. CDR1 and CDR2 (germline): SQVTM, ANQGSEA. CDR3: CSAGFRGGYTF. In DNA form, the CDR3 reads TGCAGCGCGGGATTTAGGGGCGGCTACACCTTC. Complete variable domain (other parts from reference TRBV29-1 and TRBJ1-2): SAVISQKPSRDICQRGTSLTIQCQVDSQVTMMFWYRQQPGQSLTLIATANQGSEATYESGFVIDKFPISRPNLTFSTLTVSNMSPEDSSIYLCSAGFRGGYTFGSGTRLTVV.

V is TRBV15 and J is TRBJ2-7; 7 nucleotides line up with TRBD1. Germline V gene sequence: CDR1 LNHNV, CDR2 YYDKDF (reference sequence). The length of the CDR3 is 14 residues. V gave up 7 bases and J gave up 0 bases; unmatched junction bases: 6. The CDR3 bases are TGTGCCACCACCGACAGGGCCAGCTCCTACGAGCAGTACTTC. This encodes CATTDRASSYEQYF.

The gene calls are TRBV5-1 and TRBJ2-7; D remains ambiguous. The V gene's germline CDR1 is SGHRS and CDR2 YFSETQ. The CDR3 is 15 amino acids. The V end was cut by 0 bases, the J end by 2 bases, with 12 bases between. CDR3 amino acids: CASSLAPRIPYEQYF. Written as DNA, the CDR3 is TGCGCCAGCAGCTTGGCCCCCAGGATTCCCTACGAGCAGTACTTC.

The CDR3: CASSYSLGGYNEQFF. The CDR3 DNA reads as TGTGCCAGCAGTTACAGTTTGGGGGGATACAATGAGCAGTTCTTC. The J gene is TRBJ2-1, the V gene TRBV6-5; perhaps TRBD2 as D (6 bases). Trimming took off 2 bases at V and 4 bases at J, with 12 bases between the two ends. CDR3 size: 15 residues. Per the germline V gene, CDR1 is MNHEY and CDR2 is SVGAGI.

The chain is built from TRBV7-2 and TRBJ2-7; tentative D call: TRBD2 (5 bases). Per germline, CDR1 SGHTA and CDR2 FQGNSA. V gave up 3 bases and J gave up 8 bases, with 14 bases separating them. The CDR3 extends over 13 amino acids. Here the CDR3 reads CASSFEMEDQQYF. CDR3 coding DNA: TGTGCCAGCAGCTTCGAGATGGAGGATCAGCAGTACTTC. Full variable domain (rest looked up from reference TRBV7-2 and TRBJ2-7): GAGVSQSPSNKVTEKGKDVELRCDPISGHTALYWYRQSLGQGLEFLIYFQGNSAPDKSGLPSDRFSAERTGGSVSTLTIQRTQQEDSAVYLCASSFEMEDQQYFGPGTRLTVT.